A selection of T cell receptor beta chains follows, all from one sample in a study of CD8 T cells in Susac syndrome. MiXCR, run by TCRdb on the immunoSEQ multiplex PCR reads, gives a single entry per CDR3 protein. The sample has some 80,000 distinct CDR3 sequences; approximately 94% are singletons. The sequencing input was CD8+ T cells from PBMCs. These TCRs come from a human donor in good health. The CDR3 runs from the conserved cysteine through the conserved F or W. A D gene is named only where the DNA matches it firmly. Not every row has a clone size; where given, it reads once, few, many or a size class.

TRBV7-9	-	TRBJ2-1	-	CASSSRLTSHEQFF	TGTGCCAGCAGCTCGCGACTAACTAGTCACGAGCAGTTCTTC
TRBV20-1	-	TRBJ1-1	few	CSASNTEAFF	TGCAGTGCTAGTAACACTGAAGCTTTCTTT
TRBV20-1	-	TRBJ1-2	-	CSARDIVRGYGYTF	TGCAGTGCTAGAGATATAGTCCGGGGTTATGGCTACACCTTC
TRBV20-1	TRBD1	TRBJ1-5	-	CSASIWDRSWPQHF	TGCAGTGCTAGTATATGGGACAGGAGTTGGCCCCAGCATTTT
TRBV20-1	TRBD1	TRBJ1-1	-	CSARGPGQGKNTEAFF	TGCAGTGCTAGAGGACCGGGACAGGGGAAAAACACTGAAGCTTTCTTT
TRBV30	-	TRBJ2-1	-	CAWSVLSGIYNEQFF	TGTGCCTGGAGTGTACTAAGTGGAATCTACAATGAGCAGTTCTTC
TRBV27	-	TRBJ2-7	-	CASSRGREQYF	TGTGCCAGCAGTCGGGGTAGGGAGCAGTACTTC
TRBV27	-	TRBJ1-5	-	CASSLGSRGNQPQHF	TGTGCCAGCAGTTTAGGTTCGAGAGGGAACCAGCCCCAGCATTTT
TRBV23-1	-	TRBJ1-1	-	CASRPAGEAFF	TGCGCCAGCAGACCAGCGGGAGAAGCTTTCTTT
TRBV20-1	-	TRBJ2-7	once	CSASVGLGYEQYF	TGCAGTGCTAGTGTAGGACTGGGCTACGAGCAGTACTTC
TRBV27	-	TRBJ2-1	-	CASSNYPGNEQFF	TGTGCCAGCAGTAACTACCCGGGAAATGAGCAGTTCTTC
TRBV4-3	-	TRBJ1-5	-	CASSQGGGLNQPQHF	TGCGCCAGCAGCCAAGGGGGGGGTTTGAATCAGCCCCAGCATTTT
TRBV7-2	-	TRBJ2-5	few	CASRRHGSIQETQYF	TGTGCCAGCAGGAGACATGGCAGTATACAAGAGACCCAGTACTTC
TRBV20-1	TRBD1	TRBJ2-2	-	CSAWDRGQTGELFF	TGCAGTGCCTGGGACAGGGGGCAAACCGGGGAGCTGTTTTTT
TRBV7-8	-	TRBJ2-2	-	CASSLLGGAGRELFF	TGTGCCAGCAGCTTACTAGGCGGGGCCGGCCGGGAGCTGTTTTTT
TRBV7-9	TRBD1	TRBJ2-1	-	CASSSNPTGYSYNEQFF	TGTGCCAGCAGCTCCAACCCGACAGGGTACTCCTACAATGAGCAGTTCTTC
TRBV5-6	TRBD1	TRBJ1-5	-	CASSLGGQADNQPQHF	TGTGCCAGCAGCTTGGGGGGACAGGCGGACAATCAGCCCCAGCATTTT
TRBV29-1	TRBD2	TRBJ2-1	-	CSVEGLDSYNEQFF	TGCAGCGTTGAGGGACTAGACTCCTACAATGAGCAGTTCTTC
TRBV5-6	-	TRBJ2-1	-	CASSLINEQFF	TGTGCCAGCAGCTTGATCAATGAGCAGTTCTTC
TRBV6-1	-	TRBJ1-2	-	CASRSPEAKFNYGYTF	TGTGCCAGCAGGTCCCCGGAGGCCAAATTCAACTATGGCTACACCTTC
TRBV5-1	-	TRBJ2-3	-	CASSSAGKSTDTQYF	TGCGCCAGCAGCTCTGCGGGGAAATCCACAGATACGCAGTATTTT
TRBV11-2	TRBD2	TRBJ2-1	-	CASSRSGPTYNEQFF	TGTGCCAGCAGCCGTAGCGGGCCCACCTACAATGAGCAGTTCTTC
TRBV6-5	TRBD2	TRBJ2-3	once	CASSYLERGGISDTQYF	TGTGCCAGCAGTTACCTCGAGCGGGGGGGCATTTCAGATACGCAGTATTTT
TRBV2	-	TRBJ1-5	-	CASSAPYNQPQHF	TGTGCCAGCAGTGCCCCGTACAATCAGCCCCAGCATTTT
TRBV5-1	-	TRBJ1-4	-	CASSLGYSENEKLFF	TGCGCCAGCAGCCTAGGGTACAGCGAGAATGAAAAACTGTTTTTT
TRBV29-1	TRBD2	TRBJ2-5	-	CSVEHRGLAGVRRETQYF	TGCAGCGTTGAGCACCGCGGACTAGCGGGAGTACGTAGGGAGACCCAGTACTTC
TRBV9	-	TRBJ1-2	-	CASSVPQSNYGYTF	TGTGCCAGCAGCGTACCCCAGTCAAACTATGGCTACACCTTC
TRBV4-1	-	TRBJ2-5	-	CASSQAVEGLETQYF	TGCGCCAGCAGCCAAGCGGTGGAGGGATTGGAGACCCAGTACTTC
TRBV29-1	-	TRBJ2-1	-	CSVDSYNEQFF	TGCAGCGTTGACTCCTACAATGAGCAGTTCTTC
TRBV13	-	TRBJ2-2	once	CASSLLDRNTGELFF	TGTGCCAGCAGCTTATTGGACAGGAACACCGGGGAGCTGTTTTTT
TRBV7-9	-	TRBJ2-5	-	CASGPPGLSYQETQYF	TGTGCCAGCGGCCCCCCGGGACTGTCGTACCAAGAGACCCAGTACTTC
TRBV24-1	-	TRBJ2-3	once	CATSDFVTVQSGPSTDTQYF	TGTGCCACCAGTGATTTCGTGACAGTACAAAGCGGGCCTAGCACAGATACGCAGTATTTT
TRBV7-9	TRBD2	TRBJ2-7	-	CASSSTTSGGRYEQYF	TGTGCCAGCAGCTCGACAACTAGCGGGGGCCGCTACGAGCAGTACTTC
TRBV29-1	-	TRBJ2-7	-	CSVEGGVGRPPYEQYF	TGCAGCGTCGAGGGAGGAGTGGGACGGCCTCCCTACGAGCAGTACTTC
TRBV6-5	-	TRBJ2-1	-	CASRTGLSAYNEQFF	TGTGCCAGCAGGACGGGACTCTCAGCCTACAATGAGCAGTTCTTC
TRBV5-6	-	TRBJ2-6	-	CASSTGRVWTF	TGTGCCAGCAGTACGGGCAGAGTATGGACTTTC
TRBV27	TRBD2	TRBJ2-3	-	CATVAGGGTDTQYF	TGTGCCACTGTAGCGGGGGGCGGCACAGATACGCAGTATTTT
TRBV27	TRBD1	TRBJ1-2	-	CASSGTGVYYGYTF	TGTGCCAGCAGTGGGACAGGGGTTTACTATGGCTACACCTTC
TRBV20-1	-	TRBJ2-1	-	CSARGPKPEQFF	TGCAGTGCTAGAGGCCCCAAGCCGGAGCAGTTCTTC